This entry features one TCR beta chain sequence. No antigen is known for it. Vbeta (60) and Jbeta (13) primers were used in the PCR. Sequenced by immunoSEQ multiplex PCR; TCRdb stores in-frame clones only, minus some. The sample comprises 190,000 or so clones, 75% to 90% of which are singletons, and under 0.8% rests with the top ten. This sample is drawn from a study of cytomegalovirus exposure and HLA in healthy donors. General study results and limits: TCR beta chains associated with HLA were, in a later analysis, more clonally expanded than equally common others. TCR beta chain V- and J-gene trimming was linked, in a later analysis, to a missense variant in DCLRE1C. Productive rates of about 90% or about 30% were seen for most TCR beta V segments in an earlier analysis.

Trimming took off 4 bases at V and 6 bases at J, with 15 bases between the two ends. CDR3 length: 14 amino acids. Germline V gene data show CDR1 as MNHEY and CDR2 as SMNVEV (reference sequence). Source material: PBMCs. The chain employs TRBV27 and TRBJ1-2; D gene ambiguous. This clonotype was obtained from a boy under 18 in good health and CMV-seronegative. The CDR3: CASSSWSANDGYTF. The CDR3 DNA follows: TGTGCCAGCAGTTCCTGGAGCGCCAATGATGGCTACACCTTC.